One T cell receptor beta chain is described in this entry. V was clipped by 6 bases and J by 6 bases; unmatched bases: 2. The CDR3 consists of 12 residues. CDR1 is MDHEN, CDR2 SYDVKM, per germline. The protocol was immunoSEQ multiplex PCR, while the TCRdb copy is restricted to in-frame clones and leaves out a portion. The sample records 190,000 or so clones, about 81% being singletons. These data originate in a study of blood T cell repertoires in COVID-19. The receptor's source is a woman of 80 years or more with COVID-19, enrolled during active disease. Sequenced input: peripheral blood. V and J are TRBV28 and TRBJ2-5; 9 bases align to TRBD1. The CDR3 bases are TGTGCCAGCAGGGGACAGGGACAGACCCAGTACTTC. It is translated as CASRGQGQTQYF.